These T cell receptor beta chains were read from a single sample in a study of blood T cell repertoires in COVID-19. Here immunoSEQ multiplex PCR was the method, and the copy in TCRdb shows in-frame clones only, minus some. The data hold a few hundred thousand clones, with around 84% observed a single time. The sequenced sample consisted of PBMCs or T cells enriched from blood (not recorded which). These receptors were collected from a man younger than 40 with acute COVID-19. CDR3s include the opening cysteine and the closing phenylalanine or tryptophan. A D gene is named only where the DNA matches it firmly. Clone size, where shown, is once, few, many, or a class for clones that have expanded.

V gene,J gene,D gene,clone size,CDR3 protein,CDR3 DNA
TRBV7-8,TRBJ2-2,-,-,CASSNRDRGAGELFF,TGTGCCAGCAGCAACAGGGACCGGGGCGCCGGGGAGCTGTTTTTT
TRBV10-3,TRBJ2-2,-,-,CAIRTGDNTGELFF,TGTGCCATCCGAACGGGAGATAACACCGGGGAGCTGTTTTTT
TRBV10-1,TRBJ2-2,TRBD1,-,CASSESRTGPNTGELFF,TGCGCCAGCAGTGAGTCTAGGACAGGACCGAACACCGGGGAGCTGTTTTTT
TRBV3-1/TRBV3-2,TRBJ2-4,TRBD2,-,CASSREGAKNIQYF,TGTGCCAGCAGCCGGGAGGGTGCCAAAAACATTCAGTACTTC
TRBV21-1,TRBJ1-5,-,few,CASSKVDRVFQPQHF,TGTGCCAGCAGCAAAGTGGACAGGGTTTTTCAGCCCCAGCATTTT
TRBV18,TRBJ2-1,TRBD1,-,CASSLDRVGNEQFF,TGTGCCAGCTCACTGGACAGGGTGGGAAATGAGCAGTTCTTC
TRBV5-4,TRBJ1-1,-,-,CASSLEAANTEAFF,TGTGCCAGCAGCTTAGAGGCGGCGAACACTGAAGCTTTCTTT
TRBV5-1,TRBJ2-1,TRBD2,-,CASSSPTSNRFF,TGTGCCAGCAGCTCCCCGACTAGCAATCGGTTCTTC
TRBV20-1,TRBJ1-5,-,-,CSASGRTYSNQPQHF,TGCAGTGCTAGTGGAAGAACTTATAGCAATCAGCCCCAGCATTTT
TRBV24-1,TRBJ2-5,-,-,CATSDFGETQYF,TGTGCCACCAGTGATTTCGGAGAGACCCAGTACTTC
TRBV21-1,TRBJ2-5,-,-,CASSKDGGGLQETQYF,TGTGCCAGCAGCAAAGATGGGGGGGGTCTCCAAGAGACCCAGTACTTC
TRBV7-2,TRBJ1-3,TRBD1,few,CASSYRQGGSGNTIYF,TGTGCCAGCAGCTATCGACAGGGAGGCTCTGGAAACACCATATATTTT
TRBV7-2,TRBJ1-5,TRBD1,-,CASSFDRGSNQPQHF,TGTGCCAGCAGCTTTGACAGGGGAAGCAATCAGCCCCAGCATTTT
TRBV28,TRBJ1-5,-,-,CASTPSRGVRSQHF,TGTGCCAGCACCCCTAGCCGCGGGGTTCGTTCCCAGCATTTT
TRBV3-1/TRBV3-2,TRBJ2-1,TRBD2,-,CASSRSGGASHEQFF,TGTGCCAGCAGCAGAAGCGGGGGGGCCTCCCATGAGCAGTTCTTC
TRBV5-6,TRBJ1-4,-,-,CASSYTPDQGNTNEKLFF,TGTGCCAGCAGCTACACGCCGGATCAGGGGAACACTAATGAAAAACTGTTTTTT
TRBV7-8,TRBJ2-6,-,-,CASSPQHSGANVLTF,TGTGCCAGCAGCCCTCAACACTCTGGGGCCAACGTCCTGACTTTC
TRBV6-5,TRBJ2-2,-,-,CASKQDRQSTGELFF,TGTGCCAGCAAGCAAGATCGACAGTCCACCGGGGAGCTGTTTTTT
TRBV5-1,TRBJ1-1,TRBD1,-,CASSLDDRGPGTEAFF,TGCGCCAGCAGCTTGGACGACAGGGGGCCAGGTACTGAAGCTTTCTTT
TRBV2,TRBJ1-6,TRBD1,-,CASSVQGAAFNSPLHF,TGTGCCAGCAGCGTACAGGGGGCGGCTTTCAATTCACCCCTCCACTTT
TRBV24-1,TRBJ2-3,TRBD1,once,CATSEPGTGARTDTQYF,TGTGCCACCAGTGAGCCCGGGACAGGGGCCCGCACAGATACGCAGTATTTT
TRBV5-1,TRBJ1-1,-,few,CASSLDGVSGF,TGTGCCAGCAGCTTGGACGGGGTCTCCGGTTTT
TRBV7-2,TRBJ2-1,-,-,CASSLISLGNEQFF,TGTGCCAGCAGCTTAATATCACTAGGCAATGAGCAGTTCTTC
TRBV29-1,TRBJ2-3,-,-,CSVQPGRDSTDTQYF,TGCAGCGTCCAACCAGGGCGGGACTCCACAGATACGCAGTATTTT
TRBV19,TRBJ1-1,-,-,CASSNRRGANTEAFF,TGTGCCAGTAGCAACCGCCGGGGGGCGAACACTGAAGCTTTCTTT
TRBV3-1/TRBV3-2,TRBJ2-1,-,few,CASSQALVNEQFF,TGTGCCAGCAGCCAGGCGCTAGTCAATGAGCAGTTCTTC
TRBV19,TRBJ2-5,TRBD1,-,CASSIGTGGMEETQYF,TGTGCCAGTAGTATAGGTACAGGGGGCATGGAAGAGACCCAGTACTTC
TRBV14,TRBJ2-1,TRBD2,-,CASSLGGSRGVGQFF,TGTGCCAGCAGCCTCGGGGGGAGTCGCGGGGTCGGGCAGTTCTTC
TRBV15,TRBJ2-3,-,-,CATSRDSLYTDTQYF,TGTGCCACCAGCAGAGATTCACTGTACACAGATACGCAGTATTTT
TRBV18,TRBJ1-5,TRBD1,-,CASSPARQGAGQPQHF,TGTGCCAGCTCACCGGCCCGACAGGGGGCGGGGCAGCCCCAGCATTTT
TRBV11-2,TRBJ1-2,-,-,CASSRPTSGYTF,TGTGCCAGCAGCCGCCCGACAAGTGGCTACACCTTC
TRBV4-3,TRBJ2-2,TRBD2,few,CASSLAGFTGELFF,TGCGCCAGCAGCCTAGCGGGTTTCACCGGGGAGCTGTTTTTT
TRBV9,TRBJ2-5,TRBD2,-,CASSPPGLAGGYQETQYF,TGTGCCAGCAGCCCCCCGGGACTAGCGGGAGGGTACCAAGAGACCCAGTACTTC
TRBV9,TRBJ2-2,TRBD1,-,CASSFLPGQDLTGELFF,TGTGCCAGCAGCTTCTTACCCGGACAGGACCTCACCGGGGAGCTGTTTTTT
TRBV19,TRBJ1-5,-,-,CASSRGENQPQHF,TGTGCCAGTAGTAGGGGGGAGAATCAGCCCCAGCATTTT
TRBV19,TRBJ1-2,-,-,CASKQIPSRGYTF,TGTGCCAGTAAACAGATTCCCTCGCGAGGCTACACCTTC
TRBV9,TRBJ1-6,TRBD1,-,CASSGGTGSDRPLHF,TGTGCCAGCAGCGGCGGGACAGGGTCGGATAGACCCCTCCACTTT
TRBV24-1,TRBJ2-3,-,-,CATSDLLPDTQYF,TGTGCCACCAGTGATTTGCTCCCAGATACGCAGTATTTT
TRBV18,TRBJ1-1,TRBD1,-,CASSPARGQGNTEAFF,TGTGCCAGCTCACCAGCCAGGGGGCAAGGGAACACTGAAGCTTTCTTT
TRBV6-5,TRBJ2-3,-,-,CASNLNGGTDTQYF,TGTGCCAGCAACCTAAACGGAGGGACAGATACGCAGTATTTT